The clone carrying this T cell receptor beta chain was seen a handful of times. As yet, its antigen is unknown. These data belong to a study of T cells in Graves' hyperthyroidism and ophthalmopathy. Overall study context: Peripheral blood was collected at initial diagnosis, before any treatment. Findings of the study overall: Ophthalmopathy prediction by the model preceded onset by a median approximately six months.

The V and J ends lost 2 bases and 8 bases, in that order; junction bases with no gene match: 10. The CDR3 is made up of 15 amino acids. Germline CDR1 and CDR2: SGDLS and YYNGEE. Uncontrolled infections, other autoimmune diseases, pregnancy or lactation led to exclusion of patients. The TCR beta CDR3 regions underwent amplification using RNA transcripts as the source. RT-PCR in the first round (using the HTBI primer set) targeted the TCR CDR3. TCRdb redid the calling of the multiplex PCR reads with MiXCR, one entry per CDR3 protein. The table has over 500,000 distinct CDR3 sequences, roughly 15% seen once.

The clonotype originates from a woman aged 25 to 39 with Graves' ophthalmopathy. This chain uses TRBV9 with TRBJ1-2, with 9 positions matching TRBD1. The specimen sequenced was blood. The CDR3 DNA reads as TGTGCCAGCAGCGTGACAGGGGGGGAACTTGGGGGCTACACCTTC. Its protein product is CASSVTGGELGGYTF.